This T cell receptor beta chain was recovered during a study of human T cells and chemical hapten exposure (dated by TCRdb to about 2021). Regarding the complete study: For sensitization, 2% DPC in acetone was applied to an approximately 2 cm by approximately 2 cm area of upper inner arm skin. Throughout the study period of approximately 23 weeks, patients also received therapeutic DPC doses to the scalp every week. Patch testing was done on the upper back using Finn chambers containing 0.01% DPC, and results were scored after 6 days according to International Contact Dermatitis Research Group standards. Most of the patients in the cohort were female, and the cohort covered alopecia areata with under or over 50% scalp involvement, alopecia totalis and alopecia universalis. The libraries were sequenced as a pool, and the TCR yield per sample differed mostly because of small variations in library volumes within the pool. This study followed changes in the peripheral blood TCR repertoire in vivo during primary and secondary sensitization of alopecia patients to the hapten diphenylcyclopropenone (DPC). Patient blood was sampled pre-sensitization (week 0) and at 2, 6 and about 24 weeks after DPC sensitization. For TCR sequencing, blood came from 25 to 35 alopecia patients at anywhere from one to four time points (pre-sensitization, 2, 6 and 24 weeks).

Preparation of the library involved RACE. TCRdb lists the instrument as NextSeq 500. During library preparation, unique molecular identifiers were attached to individual cDNA molecules so that TCRs could be counted in a quantitative, reproducible way. From each blood RNA sample, both TCR alpha and TCR beta chains were sequenced. The published analysis was carried out like this. Samples had a median of roughly 100,000 TCRs, with a range from about 23,224 to 690,600. V, J and CDR3 annotation of the TCR reads was carried out using the Decombinator software suite. For PS versus PT1 abundance plots, all samples were subsampled to the same number of TCRs (28,000). Expanded TCRs were defined as absent before sensitization and observed at least eight times at the 2-week time point. The public reads were reanalyzed by TCRdb: fastp trimming at Q25, MiXCR alignment, in-frame beta chains only. CDR3 protein duplicates are merged, each entry listing the most common genes and DNA. For this entry, the V and J calls and clone size follow TCRdb and not the study's own pipeline. The sample table records over 45,000 distinct CDR3 sequences; about 9.3% of these occur just once. 10% to 15% of the sample is taken by the ten largest.

The CDR3 numbers 12 residues from cysteine through phenylalanine. Just CDR3 DNA is preserved here, 36 bases in frame from base 1. The germline V gene encodes CDR1 SQVTM and CDR2 ANQGSEA. V loses 1 base of germline sequence and J loses 7 bases, and the interval between the two ends is 8 bases. The time point tag for this specimen amounts to: patch test 1, 2 weeks after DPC sensitization. The meaning of the sample's treatment or condition label: therapeutic diphenylcyclopropenone sensitization with weekly scalp DPC. At each patch-test visit, blood was drawn before the patch test was applied. Eligible patients were aged 18 to 70, diagnosed with alopecia, deemed suitable for DPC therapy, and excluded if pregnant. Total RNA was extracted from unfractionated whole blood collected in Tempus Blood RNA tubes. For this clonotype: What this receptor recognizes is not known. No quality values exist for individual bases; no much larger clone is one base distant.

What the research found in general, with its limitations: Significantly more large CDR3 similarity clusters were formed by expanded TCRs than by pre-sensitization or healthy control sets, consistent with antigen-driven responses. A positive correlation was found between the number of PT1 expanded TCRs and patch test score, with significance reached at thresholds 8, 16 and 32 but not 4. Repeated subsampling changed both the strength of the expansion versus patch-test correlation and the threshold at which the correlation became significant. Because all patients had alopecia, a presumed autoimmune disease, the immune response of the patients might differ from that of healthy individuals. No change with DPC sensitization was found in the number of TCRs above 1 in 1000 frequency, and no evidence of global repertoire structure alterations was found.

This sequence originates from a woman aged 40 to 50 with alopecia areata. Some clones in this sample may be carry-over from other donors' samples. The sample consisted of whole blood, taken in connection with sensitization to the hapten diphenylcyclopropenone (DPC). The receptor chain draws on TRBV29-1 and TRBJ2-1, with the D gene too uncertain to name. CDR3 sequence: CSVEGERNEQFF. Here is the DNA: TGCAGCGTTGAAGGCGAGCGAAATGAGCAGTTCTTC.